This T cell receptor beta chain appears in the sequencing data of a study of vaccination and CD4 T cells after COVID-19. The CDR3 contains 12 residues. Deletions cut 1 base from V and 8 bases from J, with 5 bases between. The germline V gene has CDR1 MGHRA and CDR2 YSYEKL. As for this clonotype: What it recognizes is unknown.

Oncomine TCR Beta short-read sequencing was applied to DNA from cultured CD4+ T cells. Genomic DNA extraction was carried out from cultured CD4+ T cells. A single record per CDR3 protein comes from TCRdb applying MiXCR to the PCR reads. The sample has around 12,000 distinct CDR3 sequences; around 59% are singletons. Treatment noted: roughly 10-day PBMC culture with coronavirus spike peptide pools or control peptides (ViraFEST assay). The positive PCR dates, which preceded the US Alpha, Beta and Delta variants, fell between March and December 2020. Negative selection isolated the CD4+ T cells once the cells had been cultured for 9 to 11 days.

Sequenced material: CD4+ T cells from blood, cultured in vitro. This TCR derives from a human donor who had recovered from COVID-19. The gene calls are TRBV4-1 and TRBJ2-2; D remains ambiguous. The CDR3 region is CASSQVRGELFF. CDR3 DNA: TGCGCCAGCAGCCAAGTGCGGGGGGAGCTGTTTTTT.